The entry below gives a single T cell receptor (beta chain) sequence along with its context. Its antigen is undetermined. This sample stems from a study of blood T cells in healthy people across ages. Isolating PBMCs gave at least 6.5 million of these cells per sample. Using a J-beta primer mix together with a sample-barcoded 5' primer, a second PCR was run for roughly 7 to 11 cycles. TCRdb independently ran MiXCR on the 5' RACE reads; one entry per CDR3 protein. The sample holds some 1,800,000 distinct CDR3 sequences, approximately 39% seen once. V was clipped by 3 bases and J by 6 bases; unmatched bases: 12. Germline lookup yields CDR1 SEHNR and CDR2 FQNEAQ (reference sequence). The CDR3 contains 16 residues. Whole-study findings and limits: Fewer expanded clones and more diversity marked long-lived versus aged donors. Per million T cells, TCR beta diversity dropped about linearly as age rose.

Sequencing was done on a sample of blood. The clonotype comes from a human donor in good health. The chain joins TRBV7-9 to TRBJ1-2; TRBD1 matches 8 bases. The CDR3 sequence is CASSFLRDRGNNGYTF. CDR3 nucleotides: TGTGCCAGCAGCTTTCTCCGTGACAGGGGTAATAATGGCTACACCTTC.